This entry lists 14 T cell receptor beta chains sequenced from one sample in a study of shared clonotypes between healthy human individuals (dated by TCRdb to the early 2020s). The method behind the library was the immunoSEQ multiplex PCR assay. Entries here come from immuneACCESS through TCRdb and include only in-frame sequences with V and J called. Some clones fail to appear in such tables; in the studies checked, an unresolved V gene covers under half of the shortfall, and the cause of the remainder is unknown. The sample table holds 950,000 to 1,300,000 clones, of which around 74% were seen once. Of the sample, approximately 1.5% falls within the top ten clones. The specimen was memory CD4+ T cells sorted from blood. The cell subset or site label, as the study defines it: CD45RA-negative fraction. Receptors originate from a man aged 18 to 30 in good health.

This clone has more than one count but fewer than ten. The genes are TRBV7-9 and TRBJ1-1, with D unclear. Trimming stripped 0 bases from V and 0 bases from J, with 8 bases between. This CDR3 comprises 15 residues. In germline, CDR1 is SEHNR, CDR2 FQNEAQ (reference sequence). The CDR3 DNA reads TGTGCCAGCAGCTTAGCCGCAGGAGTGAACACTGAAGCTTTCTTT. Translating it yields CASSLAAGVNTEAFF.

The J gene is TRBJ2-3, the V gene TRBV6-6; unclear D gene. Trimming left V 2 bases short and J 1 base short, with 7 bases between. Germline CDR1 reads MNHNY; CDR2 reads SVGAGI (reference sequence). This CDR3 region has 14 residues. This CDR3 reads CASSYRLGTDTQYF. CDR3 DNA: TGTGCCAGCAGTTACCGCCTTGGCACAGATACGCAGTATTTT.

CDR3: CASRPRRAYEQYF. In nucleotides, the CDR3 is TGTGCCAGCAGGCCTCGGCGGGCCTACGAGCAGTACTTC. The chain uses TRBV6-5 and TRBJ2-7; a weak D match, TRBD2 (5 bases). Trimming took off 6 bases at V and 2 bases at J, with 11 bases between the two ends. This CDR3 region has 13 residues. Germline CDR1 reads MNHEY; CDR2 reads SVGAGI.

Here the CDR3 reads CASSRGGQQETQYF. CDR3 DNA sequence: TGTGCCAGCAGCCGAGGGGGACAGCAAGAGACCCAGTACTTC. The genes are TRBV5-4 and TRBJ2-5; 7 nucleotides match TRBD1. The CDR3 is 14 residues long. In germline, CDR1 is SGHNT, CDR2 YYREEE (reference sequence). Trimming cost V 4 bases and J 2 bases; bases outside gene matches: 5.

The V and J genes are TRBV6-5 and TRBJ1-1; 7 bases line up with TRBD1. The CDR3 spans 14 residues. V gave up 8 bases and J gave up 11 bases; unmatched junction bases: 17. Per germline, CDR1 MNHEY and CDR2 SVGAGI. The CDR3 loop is CASRGRDRRGAAFF. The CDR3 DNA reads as TGTGCCAGCCGTGGGAGGGACAGACGAGGGGCCGCTTTCTTT.

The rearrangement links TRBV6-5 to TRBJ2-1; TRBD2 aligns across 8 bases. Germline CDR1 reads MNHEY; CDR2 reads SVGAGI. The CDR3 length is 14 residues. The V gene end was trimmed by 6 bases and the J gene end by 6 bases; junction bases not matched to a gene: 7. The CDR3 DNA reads TGTGCCAGCAGCCCCGGGACTAGTCCCAATGAGCAGTTCTTC. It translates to CASSPGTSPNEQFF.

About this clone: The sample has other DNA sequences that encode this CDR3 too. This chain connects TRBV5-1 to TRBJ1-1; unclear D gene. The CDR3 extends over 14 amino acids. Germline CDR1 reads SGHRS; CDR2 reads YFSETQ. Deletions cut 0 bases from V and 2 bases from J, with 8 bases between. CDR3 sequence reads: CASSLEGTNTEAFF. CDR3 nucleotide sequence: TGCGCCAGCAGCTTGGAGGGCACCAACACTGAAGCTTTCTTT.

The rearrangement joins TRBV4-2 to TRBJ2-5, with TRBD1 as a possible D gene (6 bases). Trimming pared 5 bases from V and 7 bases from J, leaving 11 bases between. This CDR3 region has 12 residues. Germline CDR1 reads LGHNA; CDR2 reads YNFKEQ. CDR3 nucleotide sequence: TGTGCCAGCAGCGGGGAAGGGGGGACCCAGTACTTC. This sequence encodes CASSGEGGTQYF.

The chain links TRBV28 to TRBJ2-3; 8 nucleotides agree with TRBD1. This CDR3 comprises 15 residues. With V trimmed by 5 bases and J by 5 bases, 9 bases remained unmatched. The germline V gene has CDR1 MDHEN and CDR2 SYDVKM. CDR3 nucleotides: TGTGCCAGCAGTCCCATGACAGGGGTGGGAGATACGCAGTATTTT. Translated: CASSPMTGVGDTQYF.

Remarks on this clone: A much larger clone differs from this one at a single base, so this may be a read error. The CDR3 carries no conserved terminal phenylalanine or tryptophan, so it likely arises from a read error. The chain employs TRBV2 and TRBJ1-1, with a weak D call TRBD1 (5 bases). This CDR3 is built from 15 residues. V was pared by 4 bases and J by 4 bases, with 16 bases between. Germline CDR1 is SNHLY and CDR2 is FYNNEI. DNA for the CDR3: TGTGCCAGCAGTGGACAATTGGGGCCGAGCACTGAAGCTTTCCTT. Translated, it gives CASSGQLGPSTEAFL.

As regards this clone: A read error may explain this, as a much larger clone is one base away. The CDR3 protein is CASSPQYQETQYF. CDR3 sequence (DNA): TGTGCCAGCAGCCCCCAGTACCAAGAGACCCAGTACTTC. This sequence joins TRBV11-2 and TRBJ2-5; no reliable D call. This CDR3 contains 13 residues. Per germline, CDR1 SGHAT and CDR2 FQNNGV. The V end was cut by 5 bases, the J end by 0 bases, with 7 bases between. Full variable domain (rest looked up from reference TRBV11-2 and TRBJ2-5): EAGVAQSPRYKIIEKRQSVAFWCNPISGHATLYWYQQILGQGPKLLIQFQNNGVVDDSQLPKDRFSAERLKGVDSTLKIQPAKLEDSAVYLCASSPQYQETQYFGPGTRLLVL.

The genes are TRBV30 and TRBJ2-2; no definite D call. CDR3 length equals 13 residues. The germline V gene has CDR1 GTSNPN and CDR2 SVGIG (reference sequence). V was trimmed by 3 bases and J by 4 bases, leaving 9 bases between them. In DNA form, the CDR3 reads TGTGCCTGGAGAAGAAAGGGCACCGGGGAGCTGTTTTTT. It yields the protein CAWRRKGTGELFF.

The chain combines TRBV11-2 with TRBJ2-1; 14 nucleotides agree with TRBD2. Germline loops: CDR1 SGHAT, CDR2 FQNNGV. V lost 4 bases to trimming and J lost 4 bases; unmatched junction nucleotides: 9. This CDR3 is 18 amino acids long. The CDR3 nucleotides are TGTGCCAGCAGCTCCTTTAGACTAGCGGGGGGGCCGTACAATGAGCAGTTCTTC. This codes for CASSSFRLAGGPYNEQFF. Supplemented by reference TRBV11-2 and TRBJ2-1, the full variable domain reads EAGVAQSPRYKIIEKRQSVAFWCNPISGHATLYWYQQILGQGPKLLIQFQNNGVVDDSQLPKDRFSAERLKGVDSTLKIQPAKLEDSAVYLCASSSFRLAGGPYNEQFFGPGTRLTVL.

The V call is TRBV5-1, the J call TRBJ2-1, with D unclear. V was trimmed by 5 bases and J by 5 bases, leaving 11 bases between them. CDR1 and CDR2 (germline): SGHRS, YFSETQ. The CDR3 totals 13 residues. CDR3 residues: CASRMDVNNEQFF. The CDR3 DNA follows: TGCGCCAGCAGAATGGACGTCAACAATGAGCAGTTCTTC.